What follows are 5 T cell receptor beta chains derived from one specimen sequenced in a study of T-cell reconstitution after alpha-beta-depleted transplantation in children. As it was prepared, the TCRbeta library received unique molecular identifiers. TCRdb independently ran MiXCR on the PCR reads; one entry per CDR3 protein. Among some 460,000 distinct CDR3 sequences listed, 15% to 20% were seen once. Sequences were derived from PBMCs, mostly from graft donor cells, sampled 360 days after TCRalphabeta/CD19-depleted stem cell transplant. Receptors were obtained from a boy under three years old who had a stem cell transplant for Wiskott-Aldrich syndrome, so the T cells may come from the graft donor.

This clonotype was detected only a few times. The chain is built from TRBV28 and TRBJ1-2, with D possibly matching TRBD1 (6 bases). V lost 6 bases, J lost 8 bases, and 19 bases lay in between. Germline V CDR1 and CDR2: MDHEN, SYDVKM. The length of the CDR3 is 14 residues. CDR3 nucleotide sequence: TGTGCCAGCAGATTGGACAGCTGGGCGATCGGCTACACCTTC. This encodes CASRLDSWAIGYTF.

J is TRBJ2-1 and V is TRBV11-2, with D perhaps assigned TRBD1 or TRBD2 (6 bases each). CDR3 length equals 15 residues. Germline V gives CDR1 SGHAT, CDR2 FQNNGV. Trimming cost V 4 bases and J 8 bases, with 18 bases left between them. The CDR3: CASSSNRGRIDEQFF. CDR3 nucleotides: TGTGCCAGCAGCTCGAATCGGGGGCGCATCGATGAGCAGTTCTTC.

This clonotype was counted many times. The gene calls are TRBV28 and TRBJ2-5, with 7 nucleotides matching TRBD1. CDR3 length: 13 residues. V was clipped by 6 bases and J by 4 bases; unmatched bases: 5. Germline V gene lookup returns CDR1 MDHEN and CDR2 SYDVKM. Written as DNA, the CDR3 is TGTGCCAGCAGCAAGACAGGGACAGAGACCCAGTACTTC. Translating it yields CASSKTGTETQYF.

The chain uses TRBV7-9 and TRBJ2-3; D not certain. CDR3 length: 16 residues. Germline V gives CDR1 SEHNR, CDR2 FQNEAQ (reference sequence). The V gene lost 7 bases and the J gene lost 5 bases, with 22 bases spanning the gap. This chain's CDR3 is CASTPRSRGSIDTQYF. CDR3 in DNA: TGTGCCAGCACGCCCCGTTCACGCGGAAGTATAGATACGCAGTATTTT. Using reference TRBV7-9 and TRBJ2-3 for the parts outside the CDR3, the full variable domain is DTGVSQNPRHKITKRGQNVTFRCDPISEHNRLYWYRQTLGQGPEFLTYFQNEAQLEKSRLLSDRFSAERPKGSFSTLEIQRTEQGDSAMYLCASTPRSRGSIDTQYFGPGTRLTVL.

The sample holds a few counts of this clonotype. This chain links TRBV20-1 with TRBJ2-4, with 13 bases identical to TRBD2. The CDR3 totals 16 residues. Unmatched junction bases numbered 4, after V lost 2 bases and J lost 3 bases. Looked up from germline, CDR1 is DFQATT and CDR2 is SNEGSKA (reference sequence). CDR3 sequence reads: CSARTSGRAVKNIQYF. In DNA form, the CDR3 reads TGCAGTGCTAGAACTAGCGGGAGGGCCGTCAAAAACATTCAGTACTTC.